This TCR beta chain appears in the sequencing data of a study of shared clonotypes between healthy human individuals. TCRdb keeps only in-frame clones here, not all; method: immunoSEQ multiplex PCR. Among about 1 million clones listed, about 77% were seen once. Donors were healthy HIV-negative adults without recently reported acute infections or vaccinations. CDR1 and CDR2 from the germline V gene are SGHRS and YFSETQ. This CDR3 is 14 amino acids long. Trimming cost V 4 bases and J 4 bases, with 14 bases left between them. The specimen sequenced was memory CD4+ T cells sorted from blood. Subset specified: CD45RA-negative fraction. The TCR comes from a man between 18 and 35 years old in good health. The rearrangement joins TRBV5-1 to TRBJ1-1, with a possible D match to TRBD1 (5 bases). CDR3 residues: CASSIGTASTEAFF. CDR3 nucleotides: TGCGCCAGCAGCATCGGGACGGCTAGCACTGAAGCTTTCTTT.